This T cell receptor (beta chain) comes out of a study of T-cell reconstitution after alpha-beta-depleted transplantation in children. As it was prepared, the TCRbeta library received unique molecular identifiers. Using its own MiXCR run on the PCR reads, TCRdb lists one record per CDR3 protein. Altogether about 980,000 distinct CDR3 sequences are present, under 30% being singletons, with the ten largest covering over 25%. The table lists this clonotype with a few counts. Germline V gene sequence: CDR1 SGDLS, CDR2 YYNGEE. V was cut by 0 bases and J by 2 bases, with 11 bases left in between. The CDR3 is 15 amino acids.

The TCR sequence derives from a boy under two years old who had a stem cell transplant for SCID, so the T cells may come from the graft donor. The V and J genes are TRBV9 and TRBJ2-5; D may be TRBD2 (5 bases). Here the sequenced sample was PBMCs, mostly from graft donor cells, taken 360 days after TCRalphabeta/CD19-depleted stem cell transplant. The CDR3 DNA sequence: TGTGCCAGCAGCGTAGCGGAGGACCAGCAAGAGACCCAGTACTTC. Protein sequence: CASSVAEDQQETQYF.